These 11 T cell receptor beta chains were sequenced from one sample in a study of spatial heterogeneity in lung cancer. Each CDR3 protein is one row after TCRdb ran MiXCR on the 5' RACE reads. Of more than 2,500 distinct CDR3 sequences in the sample, around 12% were seen once. These TCRs' antigens remain unknown. General observations from the study: Mutation tallies in tumors tracked expanded intratumoral alpha and beta TCR counts.

Regarding time point: sample taken at primary tumor resection. Sequences were derived from lung tumor tissue, sampled at surgery. Receptor source: a male donor with early-stage non-small cell lung cancer.

In its sample, this clonotype is medium-sized. The chain is built from TRBV18 and TRBJ2-1; unclear D gene. The CDR3 extends over 14 amino acids. Per the germline V gene, CDR1 is KGHSH and CDR2 is LQKENI. The V end was cut by 4 bases, the J end by 8 bases, with 15 bases between. This chain's CDR3 is CASSRLAPSHEQFF. As DNA, the CDR3 is TGTGCCAGCTCACGTCTTGCCCCGTCGCATGAGCAGTTCTTC. The full variable domain, in which reference TRBV18 and TRBJ2-1 provide the parts outside the CDR3, is NAGVMQNPRHLVRRRGQEARLRCSPMKGHSHVYWYRQLPEEGLKFMVYLQKENIIDESGMPKERFSAEFPKEGPSILRIQQVVRGDSAAYFCASSRLAPSHEQFFGPGTRLTVL.

This clonotype came up a few times. The chain links TRBV7-8 to TRBJ2-3; 8 positions match TRBD2. This CDR3 contains 16 residues. Germline V gene lookup returns CDR1 SGHVS and CDR2 FQNEAQ. The trim removed 5 bases at V and 4 bases at J, leaving 11 bases unmatched. CDR3 amino acids: CASSPLLAEKADTQYF. In DNA form, the CDR3 reads TGTGCCAGCAGCCCTCTACTAGCGGAGAAGGCAGATACGCAGTATTTT.

This clonotype is termed medium-sized (0.01 to 0.1%). The chain carries TRBV6-2 or TRBV6-3 and TRBJ2-2, with 8 positions matching TRBD2. Germline loops: CDR1 MNHEY, CDR2 SVGEGT. J gave up 4 bases and V 7 bases, and 11 bases lay outside the gene matches. The CDR3 is 16 residues long. The chain's CDR3 is CASNEPSGRSTGELFF. The CDR3 coding sequence is TGTGCCAGCAACGAGCCCAGCGGGAGAAGCACCGGGGAGCTGTTTTTT.

This clonotype was counted between two and nine times. V usage is TRBV29-1 and J usage is TRBJ2-1; 8 bases are a match to TRBD2. After removal of 3 bases from V and 4 bases from J, the junction contained 2 bases not matched to a gene. The germline V gene encodes CDR1 SQVTM and CDR2 ANQGSEA. This CDR3 is built from 13 residues. The CDR3 loop reads CSVELAGYNEQFF. The CDR3 DNA sequence: TGCAGCGTTGAGTTAGCGGGATACAATGAGCAGTTCTTC.

By share of the sample, this clonotype is medium-sized (0.01 to 0.1%). J is TRBJ2-7 and V is TRBV6-1, with unresolved D. Germline V gene data show CDR1 as MNHNS and CDR2 as SASEGT. Trimming cost V 1 base and J 3 bases, with 10 bases left between them. The CDR3 length is 14 residues. In DNA form, the CDR3 reads TGTGCCAGCAGTGAAGGCCCAGACATCTACGAGCAGTACTTC. It yields the protein CASSEGPDIYEQYF.

This clonotype was counted a few times. This chain joins TRBV18 and TRBJ1-1; D call uncertain. The CDR3 extends over 13 amino acids. The germline gives CDR1 KGHSH, CDR2 LQKENI. V was clipped by 1 base and J by 1 base, with 4 bases between them. The CDR3 reads CASSPQGNTEAFF. CDR3 in DNA: TGTGCCAGCTCACCACAGGGGAACACTGAAGCTTTCTTT.

In this sample, this clonotype turned up many times. This sequence joins TRBV6-2 or TRBV6-3 and TRBJ2-7; 10 positions agree with TRBD2. This CDR3 spans 17 amino acids. With V trimmed by 2 bases and J by 0 bases, 7 bases remained unmatched. CDR1 and CDR2 (germline): MNHEY, SVGEGT. CDR3 residues: CASSYKLAGSTSYEQYF. In nucleotides, the CDR3 is TGTGCCAGCAGTTACAAACTAGCGGGATCGACCTCCTACGAGCAGTACTTC.

By share of the sample, this clonotype is medium-sized. The chain is built from TRBV9 and TRBJ2-5; 9 nucleotides match TRBD1. The CDR3 contains 15 residues. The V gene's germline CDR1 is SGDLS and CDR2 YYNGEE. The junction had 9 bases not matched to a gene; V was cut back by 4 bases and J by 5 bases. The CDR3 spells CASSSWTGDFETQYF. In nucleotides, the CDR3 is TGTGCCAGCAGCTCGTGGACAGGGGATTTCGAGACCCAGTACTTC.

This chain joins TRBV20-1 and TRBJ2-7; D is perhaps TRBD1 (6 bases). Germline assignment: CDR1 DFQATT and CDR2 SNEGSKA (reference sequence). The CDR3 runs 16 residues. V was cut by 0 bases and J by 2 bases, with 17 bases left in between. The CDR3 DNA reads as TGCAGTGCTAGAGATCGCTCGTGGACAGTAGCCTACGAGCAGTACTTC. Translating gives CSARDRSWTVAYEQYF.

This clonotype was counted at least ten times. The chain uses TRBV29-1 and TRBJ2-1; TRBD2 aligns across 10 bases. The CDR3 totals 16 residues. Trimming cost V 4 bases and J 4 bases; bases outside gene matches: 10. From germline, CDR1 is SQVTM and CDR2 ANQGSEA. The chain's CDR3 is CSVGGETSGIYNEQFF. Here the CDR3 DNA reads TGCAGCGTTGGGGGGGAAACTAGCGGGATTTACAATGAGCAGTTCTTC.

This clonotype is termed medium-sized. V is TRBV5-1 and J is TRBJ2-5, with D tentatively TRBD1 (6 bases). The CDR3 contains 15 residues. Trimming removed 3 bases at V and 3 bases at J, with 15 bases between. Germline loops: CDR1 SGHRS, CDR2 YFSETQ. In nucleotides, the CDR3 is TGCGCCAGCAGCTACCACAGGGCGAGAAAAGAGACCCAGTACTTC. It is translated as CASSYHRARKETQYF.